In this sample, the clone carrying this T cell receptor (beta chain) turned up many times. Its antigen is undetermined. TCRdb re-derived calls from the multiplex PCR reads in MiXCR, one entry per CDR3 protein. Of 200,000 to 250,000 distinct CDR3 sequences listed, around 35% are singletons. The data were taken from a study of breast tumors, draining lymph nodes, adjacent tissues. The study, taken as a whole, reports: Tumors had less TCR diversity than lymph nodes, more than nontumor tissue. Tumor T cell lymph node origin was a supported hypothesis, not proven. Most tumor T cells seemingly derive from lymph node, then expand in tumor. Luminal-like breast cancer showed significantly higher tumor–nontumor repertoire similarity than basal-like.

The lymph nodes were axillary draining lymph nodes from breast cancer patients. Trimming shortened V by 0 bases and J by 0 bases, and 12 bases separated the two germline ends. Germline-derived CDR1 and CDR2 are SGHDT and YYEEEE. This CDR3 has 16 amino acids. The clonotype comes from a female donor with breast cancer. Some clones in this sample may be carry-over from other donors' samples. The sequencing sample was made of axillary lymph node tissue. V usage is TRBV5-6 and J usage is TRBJ1-2; weak D call: TRBD1 (5 bases). CDR3 protein: CASSLVGAPANYGYTF. The DNA for the CDR3 is TGTGCCAGCAGCTTGGTAGGGGCTCCAGCTAACTATGGCTACACCTTC.